This T cell receptor (beta chain) was sequenced during a study of CD8+ T cells in alopecia areata. In regard to this clone: The antigen is unknown.

The CDR3 has 16 amino acids. V trimming: 0 bases; J trimming: 8 bases; junction bases outside the gene matches: 10. Germline V gives CDR1 MGHRA, CDR2 YSYEKL. Study findings and constraints: TCR sharing was clearer in mice than between patients, perhaps partly owing to patient HLA diversity.

Sequencing templates came from extracted RNA that was reverse transcribed into cDNA. Method: immunoSEQ multiplex PCR; TCRdb's copy keeps in-frame clones and lacks some. In the table there are over 150,000 clones, approximately 53% of which are singletons. The TCR was taken from a human donor in good health. Sequencing was done on a sample of CD8+ T cells sorted from blood. The rearrangement joins TRBV4-1 to TRBJ2-1; 7 bases match TRBD2. The DNA for the CDR3 is TGCGCCAGCAGCCAAGATCGGGGGGATGGGTGGGATGAGCAGTTCTTC. This translates into CASSQDRGDGWDEQFF.